This T cell receptor beta chain is from a study of blood T cell repertoires in COVID-19. Study background: Samples came from the United States, Italy and Spain, spanning acute and convalescent COVID-19. The cDNA or gDNA used as material had been derived from T cells, B-cell-depleted T cells, or PBMCs.

Per the original data handling: Reference gene primer amplification in the assay estimated nucleated cell counts. TCRdb's copy holds only in-frame clones and misses some; the assay was immunoSEQ multiplex PCR. V and J calls plus clone size are reproduced from that table; the DNA served to infer D and trimming. This table holds 25,000 or so clones, 70% to 90% found once. This clone has a single count. The specimen was peripheral blood. The sequence was collected from a human donor in a cohort sampled during active COVID-19.

The CDR3 region has the DNA TGCGCCAGCAGCCAAGCTCCTAGCGGGAGCTCCTACAATGAGCAGTTCTTC. Protein: CASSQAPSGSSYNEQFF. This chain uses TRBV4-1 with TRBJ2-1; 10 bases are shared with TRBD2. The junction had 3 bases not matched to a gene; V was cut back by 1 base and J by 0 bases. The CDR3 spans 17 residues. Per germline, CDR1 MGHRA and CDR2 YSYEKL.